Sequencing of this T cell receptor beta chain was carried out in a study of cytomegalovirus exposure and HLA in healthy donors. Broader study findings: Within an earlier analysis, most TCR beta V segments proved productive either about 87% or about 30% of the time. Likely technical artifact: a cluster of highly shared sequence variants.

The CDR3 totals 16 residues. V lost 4 bases to trimming and J lost 1 base; unmatched junction nucleotides: 4. Germline V gene sequence: CDR1 SGHAT, CDR2 FQNNGV. Comment on this clone: Its target is unknown.

The PCR had 60 Vbeta and 13 Jbeta primers. Methods used by the authors: An analysis that came later counted 60 million to 80 million unique TCR beta chains, about 10 million shared. Measured with immunoSEQ multiplex PCR; TCRdb has only the in-frame clones, and not every one. V and J calls and clone size are those listed in that table; D and trimming were worked out from the DNA. This table has 150,000 to 200,000 clones, about four fifths appearing once. Sequencing input: PBMCs. The sequence was obtained from a male donor in good health and CMV-seropositive. V and J are TRBV11-2 and TRBJ2-7; the match to TRBD2 covers 13 bases. CDR3 coding DNA: TGTGCCAGCAGCTCCGTGACTAGCGGGGGGTCCTACGAGCAGTACTTC. Encoded protein: CASSSVTSGGSYEQYF.